This T cell receptor beta chain was recovered during a study of blood T cell repertoires in COVID-19. Authors' analysis steps: Amplification from reference gene primers served as the basis for estimated nucleated cell counts. Produced via immunoSEQ multiplex PCR; TCRdb's table is partial and in-frame only. From that table come the V and J calls and clone size; the DNA was used to work out D and trimming. The repertoire includes 200,000 or so clones, less than 90% of them detected once, and roughly 2.5% sits in the top ten. V was clipped by 4 bases and J by 8 bases, with 13 bases between them. The CDR3 sequence is 13 residues long. CDR1 is KGHDR and CDR2 is SFDVKD in the germline V gene. The cohort comprised adults aged 18 to 89 years residing in about two dozen US areas. Clinical histories supplied by participants themselves formed the basis of cohort assignment. Donors of Cohort 3 who recovered were those that had two negative PCRs, clearance, or symptom resolution.

The receptor was isolated from a young woman who had recovered from COVID-19. Sample: PBMCs or T cells enriched from blood (not recorded which). The genes are TRBV24-1 and TRBJ1-2; TRBD1 might be the D (5 bases). The CDR3 region has the DNA TGTGCCACCAGTGAGGGGCCGGATGAAGGCTACACCTTC. This encodes CATSEGPDEGYTF.